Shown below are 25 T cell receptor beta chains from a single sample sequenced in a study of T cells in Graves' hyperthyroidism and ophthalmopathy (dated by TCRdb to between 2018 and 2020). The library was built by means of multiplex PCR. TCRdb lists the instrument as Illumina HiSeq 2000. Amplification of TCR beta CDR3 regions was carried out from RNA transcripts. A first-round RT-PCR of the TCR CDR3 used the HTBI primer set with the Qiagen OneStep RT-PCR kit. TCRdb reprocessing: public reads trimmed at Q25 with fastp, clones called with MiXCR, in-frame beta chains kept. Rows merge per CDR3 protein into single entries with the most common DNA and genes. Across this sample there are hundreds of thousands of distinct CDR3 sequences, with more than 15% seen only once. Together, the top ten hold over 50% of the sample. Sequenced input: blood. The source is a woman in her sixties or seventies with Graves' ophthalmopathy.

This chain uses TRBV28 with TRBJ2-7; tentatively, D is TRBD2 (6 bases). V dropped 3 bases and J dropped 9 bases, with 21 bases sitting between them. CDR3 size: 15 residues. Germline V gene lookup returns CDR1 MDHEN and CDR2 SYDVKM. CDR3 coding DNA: TGTGCCAGCAGTTTGGGGGGAGAGGGTCACCGTTCGCAGTACTTC. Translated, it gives CASSLGGEGHRSQYF.

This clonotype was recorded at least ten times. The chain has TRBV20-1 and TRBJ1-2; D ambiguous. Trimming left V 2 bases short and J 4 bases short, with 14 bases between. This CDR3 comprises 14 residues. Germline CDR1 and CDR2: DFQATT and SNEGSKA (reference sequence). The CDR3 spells CSARTEVFSYGYTF. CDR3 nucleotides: TGCAGTGCTAGAACTGAGGTCTTCAGCTATGGCTACACCTTC.

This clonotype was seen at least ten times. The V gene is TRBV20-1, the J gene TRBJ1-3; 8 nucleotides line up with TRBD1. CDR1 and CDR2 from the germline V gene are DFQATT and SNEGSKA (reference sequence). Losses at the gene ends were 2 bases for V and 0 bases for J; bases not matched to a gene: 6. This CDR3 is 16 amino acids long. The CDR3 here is CSARLTGATSGNTIYF. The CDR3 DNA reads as TGCAGTGCTAGATTGACAGGGGCTACCTCTGGAAACACCATATATTTT.

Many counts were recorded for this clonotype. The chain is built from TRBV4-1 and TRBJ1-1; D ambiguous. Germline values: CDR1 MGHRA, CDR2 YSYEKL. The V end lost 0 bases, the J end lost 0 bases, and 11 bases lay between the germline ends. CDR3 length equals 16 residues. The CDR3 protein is CASSQDPEGMNTEAFF. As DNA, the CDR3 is TGCGCCAGCAGCCAAGATCCGGAGGGAATGAACACTGAAGCTTTCTTT.

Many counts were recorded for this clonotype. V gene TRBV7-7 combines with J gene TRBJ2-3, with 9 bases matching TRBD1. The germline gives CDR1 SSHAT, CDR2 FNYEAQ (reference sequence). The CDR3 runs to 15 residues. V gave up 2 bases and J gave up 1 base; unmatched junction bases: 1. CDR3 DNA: TGTGCCAGCAGCTTAAACAGGGGGCGCACAGATACGCAGTATTTT. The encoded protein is CASSLNRGRTDTQYF.

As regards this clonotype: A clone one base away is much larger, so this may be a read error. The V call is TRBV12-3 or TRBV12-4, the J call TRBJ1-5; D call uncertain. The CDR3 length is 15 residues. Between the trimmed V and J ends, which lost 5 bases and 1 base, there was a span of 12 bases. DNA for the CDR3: TGTGCCAGCAGTGGGTCCATTACAAGCAATCAGCCCCAGCATTTT. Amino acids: CASSGSITSNQPQHF.

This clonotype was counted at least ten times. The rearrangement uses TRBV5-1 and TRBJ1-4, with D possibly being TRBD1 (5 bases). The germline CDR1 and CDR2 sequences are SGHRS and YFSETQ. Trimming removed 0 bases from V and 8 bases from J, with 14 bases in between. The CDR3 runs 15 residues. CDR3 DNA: TGCGCCAGCAGCTTGGTAGCCGGGACGCACGAAAAACTGTTTTTT. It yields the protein CASSLVAGTHEKLFF.

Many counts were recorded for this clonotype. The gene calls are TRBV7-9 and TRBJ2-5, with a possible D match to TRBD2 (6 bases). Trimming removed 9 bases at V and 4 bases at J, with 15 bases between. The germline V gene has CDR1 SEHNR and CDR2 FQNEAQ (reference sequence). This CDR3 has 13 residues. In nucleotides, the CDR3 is TGTGCCAGTATCCCTTTCGGGGGAGAGACCCAGTACTTC. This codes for CASIPFGGETQYF.

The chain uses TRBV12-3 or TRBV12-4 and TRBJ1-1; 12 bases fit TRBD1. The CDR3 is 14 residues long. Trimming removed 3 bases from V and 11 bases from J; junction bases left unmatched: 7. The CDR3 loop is CASSFGTGGAWAFF. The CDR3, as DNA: TGTGCCAGCAGTTTCGGGACAGGGGGCGCTTGGGCTTTCTTT.

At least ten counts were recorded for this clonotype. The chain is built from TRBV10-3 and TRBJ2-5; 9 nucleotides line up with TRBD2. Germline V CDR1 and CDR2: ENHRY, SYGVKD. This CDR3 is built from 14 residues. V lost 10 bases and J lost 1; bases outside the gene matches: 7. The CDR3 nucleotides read TGTGCCACGGGACTAGCCAGGGGCCAAGAGACCCAGTACTTC. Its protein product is CATGLARGQETQYF.

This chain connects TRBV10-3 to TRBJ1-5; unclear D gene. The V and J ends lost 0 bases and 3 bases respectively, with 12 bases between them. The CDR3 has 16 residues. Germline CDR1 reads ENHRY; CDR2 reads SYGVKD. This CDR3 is CAISESTLAFNQPQHF. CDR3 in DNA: TGTGCCATCAGTGAGTCAACCCTGGCCTTCAATCAGCCCCAGCATTTT.

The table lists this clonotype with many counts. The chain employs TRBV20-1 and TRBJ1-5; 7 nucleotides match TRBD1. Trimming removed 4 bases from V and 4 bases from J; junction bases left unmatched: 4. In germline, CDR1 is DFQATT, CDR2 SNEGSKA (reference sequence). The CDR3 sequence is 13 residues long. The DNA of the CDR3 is TGCAGTGCTAAGGGACAGATGAATCAGCCCCAGCATTTT. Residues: CSAKGQMNQPQHF.

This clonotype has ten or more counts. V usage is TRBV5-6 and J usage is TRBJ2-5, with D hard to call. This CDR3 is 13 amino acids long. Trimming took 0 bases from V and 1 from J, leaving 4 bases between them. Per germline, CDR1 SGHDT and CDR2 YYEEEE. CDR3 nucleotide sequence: TGTGCCAGCAGCTTGGGAATCCAAGAGACCCAGTACTTC. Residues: CASSLGIQETQYF.

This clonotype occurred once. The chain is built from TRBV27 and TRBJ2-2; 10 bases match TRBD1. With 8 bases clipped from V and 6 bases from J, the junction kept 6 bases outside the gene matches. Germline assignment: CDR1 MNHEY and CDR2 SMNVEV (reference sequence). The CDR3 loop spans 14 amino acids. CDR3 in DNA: TGTGCCAGCGACCGGGACAGGGGAGCCGGGGAGCTGTTTTTT. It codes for CASDRDRGAGELFF.

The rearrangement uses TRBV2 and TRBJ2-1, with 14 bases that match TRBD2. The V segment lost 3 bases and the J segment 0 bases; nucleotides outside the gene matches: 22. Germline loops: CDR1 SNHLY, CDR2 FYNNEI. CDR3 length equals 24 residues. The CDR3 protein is CASSDGQLSTRTSGRNSSYNEQFF. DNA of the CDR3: TGTGCCAGCAGTGACGGTCAGTTGTCCACTCGGACTAGCGGGAGGAACAGCTCCTACAATGAGCAGTTCTTC.

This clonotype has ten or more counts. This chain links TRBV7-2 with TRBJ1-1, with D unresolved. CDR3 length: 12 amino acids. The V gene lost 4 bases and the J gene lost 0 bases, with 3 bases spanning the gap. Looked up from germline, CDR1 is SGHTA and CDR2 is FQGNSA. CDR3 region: CASSWVNTEAFF. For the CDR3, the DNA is TGTGCCAGCAGCTGGGTGAACACTGAAGCTTTCTTT.

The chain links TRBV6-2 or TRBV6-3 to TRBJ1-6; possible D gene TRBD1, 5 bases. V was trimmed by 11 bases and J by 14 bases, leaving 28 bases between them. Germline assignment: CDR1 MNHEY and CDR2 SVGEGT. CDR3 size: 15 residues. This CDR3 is CAASTGPLPKGSLHF. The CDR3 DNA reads TGTGCCGCAAGTACGGGCCCGTTGCCAAAGGGGTCCCTCCACTTT.

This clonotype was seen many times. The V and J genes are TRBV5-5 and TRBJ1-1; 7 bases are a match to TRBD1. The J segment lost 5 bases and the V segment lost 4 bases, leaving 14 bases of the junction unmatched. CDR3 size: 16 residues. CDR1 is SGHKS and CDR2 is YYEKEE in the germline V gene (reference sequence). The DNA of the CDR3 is TGTGCCAGCAGCCCTTCGACAGGGTTTTCGCCGACTGAAGCTTTCTTT. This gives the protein CASSPSTGFSPTEAFF.

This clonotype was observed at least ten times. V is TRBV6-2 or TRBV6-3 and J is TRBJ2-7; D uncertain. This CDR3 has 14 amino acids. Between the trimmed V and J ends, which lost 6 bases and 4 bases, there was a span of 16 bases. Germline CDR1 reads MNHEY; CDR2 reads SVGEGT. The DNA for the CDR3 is TGTGCCAGCAGGAGTCAACCAACCGGGTACGAGCAGTACTTC. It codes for CASRSQPTGYEQYF.

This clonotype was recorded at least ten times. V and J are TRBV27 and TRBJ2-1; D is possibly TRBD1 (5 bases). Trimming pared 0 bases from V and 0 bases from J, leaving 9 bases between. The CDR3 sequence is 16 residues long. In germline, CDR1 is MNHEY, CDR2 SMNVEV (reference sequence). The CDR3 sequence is CASSLSGQRSYNEQFF. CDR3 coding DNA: TGTGCCAGCAGTTTATCGGGGCAGCGCTCCTACAATGAGCAGTTCTTC.

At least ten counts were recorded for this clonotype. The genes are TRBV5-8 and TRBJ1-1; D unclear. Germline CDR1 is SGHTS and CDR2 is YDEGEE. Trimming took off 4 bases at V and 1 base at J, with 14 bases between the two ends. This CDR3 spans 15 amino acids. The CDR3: CASSLPPPRNTEAFF. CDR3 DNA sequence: TGTGCCAGCAGCCTACCACCGCCACGGAACACTGAAGCTTTCTTT.

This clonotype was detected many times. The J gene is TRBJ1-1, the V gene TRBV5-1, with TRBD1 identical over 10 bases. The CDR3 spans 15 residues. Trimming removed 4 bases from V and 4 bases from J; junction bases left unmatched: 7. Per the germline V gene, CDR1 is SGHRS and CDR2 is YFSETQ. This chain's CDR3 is CASSERDRGVTEAFF. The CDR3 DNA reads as TGCGCCAGCAGCGAGAGGGACAGGGGTGTCACTGAAGCTTTCTTT. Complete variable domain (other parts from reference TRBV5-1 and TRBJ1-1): KAGVTQTPRYLIKTRGQQVTLSCSPISGHRSVSWYQQTPGQGLQFLFEYFSETQRNKGNFPGRFSGRQFSNSRSEMNVSTLELGDSALYLCASSERDRGVTEAFFGQGTRLTVV.

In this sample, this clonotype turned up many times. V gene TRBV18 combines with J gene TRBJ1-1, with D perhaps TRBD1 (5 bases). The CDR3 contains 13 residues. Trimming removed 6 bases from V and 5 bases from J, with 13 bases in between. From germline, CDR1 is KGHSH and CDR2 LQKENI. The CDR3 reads CASSPDRQTEAFF. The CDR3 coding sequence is TGTGCCAGCTCCCCCGACAGACAGACTGAAGCTTTCTTT.

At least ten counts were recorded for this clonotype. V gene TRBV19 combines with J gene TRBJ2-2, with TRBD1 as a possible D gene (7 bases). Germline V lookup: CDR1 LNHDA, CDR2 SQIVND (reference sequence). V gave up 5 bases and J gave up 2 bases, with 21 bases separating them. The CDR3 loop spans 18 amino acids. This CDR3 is CASSHPPGQAGNTGELFF. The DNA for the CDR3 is TGTGCCAGTAGTCACCCCCCCGGACAGGCGGGAAACACCGGGGAGCTGTTTTTT.

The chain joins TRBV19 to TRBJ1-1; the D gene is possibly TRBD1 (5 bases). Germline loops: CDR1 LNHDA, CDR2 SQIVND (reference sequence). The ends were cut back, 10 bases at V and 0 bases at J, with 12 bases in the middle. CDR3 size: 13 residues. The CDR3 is CATTQGLNTEAFF. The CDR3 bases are TGTGCCACGACTCAGGGTTTGAACACTGAAGCTTTCTTT.